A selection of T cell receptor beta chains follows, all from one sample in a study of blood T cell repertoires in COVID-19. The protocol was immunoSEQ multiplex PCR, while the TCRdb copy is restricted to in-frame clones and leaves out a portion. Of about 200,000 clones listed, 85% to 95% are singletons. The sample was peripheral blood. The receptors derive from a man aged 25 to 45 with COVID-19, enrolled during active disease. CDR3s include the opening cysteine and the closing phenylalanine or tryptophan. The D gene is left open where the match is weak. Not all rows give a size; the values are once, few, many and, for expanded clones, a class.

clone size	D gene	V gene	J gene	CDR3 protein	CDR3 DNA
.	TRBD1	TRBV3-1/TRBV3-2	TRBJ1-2	CASSLNTLGQSLGYTF	TGTGCCAGCAGCCTCAACACATTGGGACAGAGCCTAGGCTACACCTTC
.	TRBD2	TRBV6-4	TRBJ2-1	CASSATSGPYNEQFF	TGTGCCAGCAGTGCAACTAGCGGCCCGTACAATGAGCAGTTCTTC
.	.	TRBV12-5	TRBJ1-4	CASVRTGNEKLFF	TGTGCTAGTGTTCGTACAGGGAATGAAAAACTGTTTTTT
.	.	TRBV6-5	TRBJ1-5	CASAGGRQPQHF	TGTGCCAGCGCCGGGGGGAGGCAGCCCCAGCATTTT
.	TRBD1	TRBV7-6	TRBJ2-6	CASSLSTGLGANVLTF	TGTGCCAGCAGCTTGTCGACAGGGCTAGGGGCCAACGTCCTGACTTTC
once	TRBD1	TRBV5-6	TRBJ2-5	CASSAGRTGTTYQETQYF	TGTGCCAGCAGCGCGGGGCGGACAGGGACGACGTACCAAGAGACCCAGTACTTC
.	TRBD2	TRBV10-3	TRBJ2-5	CAISEYGDLGGKETQYF	TGTGCCATCAGTGAGTACGGCGACCTGGGAGGGAAAGAGACCCAGTACTTC
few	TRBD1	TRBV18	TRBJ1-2	CASSPPRTGGANYGYTF	TGTGCCAGCTCACCACCTCGGACAGGGGGAGCTAACTATGGCTACACCTTC
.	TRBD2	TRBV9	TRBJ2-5	CASGTSQETQYF	TGTGCCTCCGGGACTAGCCAAGAGACCCAGTACTTC
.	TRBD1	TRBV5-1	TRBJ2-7	CASSLAETGREQYF	TGCGCCAGCAGCTTGGCCGAGACAGGGCGCGAGCAGTACTTC
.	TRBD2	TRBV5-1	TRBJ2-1	CASSLVGLAGSSSYNEQFF	TGCGCCAGCAGCTTGGTAGGGCTAGCGGGGTCCAGCTCCTACAATGAGCAGTTCTTC
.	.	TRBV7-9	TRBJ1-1	CASSPPNELLNTEAFF	TGTGCCAGCAGCCCCCCAAATGAGTTACTAAACACTGAAGCTTTCTTT
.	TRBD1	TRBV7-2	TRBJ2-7	CASSLGGDRGSYEQYF	TGTGCCAGCAGCTTAGGTGGGGACAGGGGAAGCTACGAGCAGTACTTC
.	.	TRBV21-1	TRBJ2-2	CASSKAQAGFTGELFF	TGTGCCAGCAGCAAAGCGCAGGCAGGCTTCACCGGGGAGCTGTTTTTT
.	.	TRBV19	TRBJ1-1	CASSPLFQNTEAFF	TGTGCCAGTAGTCCCCTATTCCAGAACACTGAAGCTTTCTTT
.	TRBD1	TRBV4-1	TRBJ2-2	CASSQVGTGGTNTGELFF	TGCGCCAGCAGCCAAGTAGGGACAGGAGGTACGAACACCGGGGAGCTGTTTTTT
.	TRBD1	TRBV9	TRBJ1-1	CASSAVTGVDTEAFF	TGTGCCAGCAGCGCAGTGACAGGGGTGGACACTGAAGCTTTCTTT
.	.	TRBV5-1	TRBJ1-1	CASSIDTSNTEAFF	TGCGCCAGCAGCATCGACACATCTAACACTGAAGCTTTCTTT
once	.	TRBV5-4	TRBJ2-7	CASSFEDSLIYEQYF	TGTGCCAGCAGCTTTGAGGACAGTTTAATCTACGAGCAGTACTTC
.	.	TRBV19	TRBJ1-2	CASSISAGSIDTF	TGTGCCAGTAGTATATCCGCAGGAAGTATCGACACCTTC
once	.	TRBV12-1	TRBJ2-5	CASSPNSGGLAQYF	TGTGCCAGCAGCCCAAATAGCGGGGGGCTGGCCCAGTACTTC
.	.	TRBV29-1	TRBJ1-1	CSVEWGLDTEAFF	TGCAGCGTTGAGTGGGGGCTCGACACTGAAGCTTTCTTT
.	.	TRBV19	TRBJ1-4	CASSMSGQESEKLFF	TGTGCCAGTAGTATGAGCGGGCAGGAAAGTGAAAAACTGTTTTTT
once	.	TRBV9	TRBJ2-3	CASSSRTSTDTQYF	TGTGCCAGCAGCAGTAGAACTAGCACAGATACGCAGTATTTT
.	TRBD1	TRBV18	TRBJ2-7	CASSHTPADRVGYEQYF	TGTGCCAGCTCACACACTCCCGCGGACAGGGTGGGCTACGAGCAGTACTTC
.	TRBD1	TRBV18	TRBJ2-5	CASSQTGDQETQYF	TGTGCCAGCTCACAGACAGGGGACCAAGAGACCCAGTACTTC